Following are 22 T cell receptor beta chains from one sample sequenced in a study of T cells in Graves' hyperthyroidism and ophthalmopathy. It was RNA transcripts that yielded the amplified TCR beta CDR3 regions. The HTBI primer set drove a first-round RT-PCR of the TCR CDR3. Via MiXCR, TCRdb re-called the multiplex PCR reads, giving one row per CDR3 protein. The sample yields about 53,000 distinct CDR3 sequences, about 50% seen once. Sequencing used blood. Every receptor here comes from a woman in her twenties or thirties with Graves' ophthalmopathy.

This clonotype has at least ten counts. CDR3 nucleotide sequence: TGCAGTGCTACACCCCGGACACGGAACACTGAAGCTTTCTTT. It translates to CSATPRTRNTEAFF. The gene calls are TRBV20-1 and TRBJ1-1; the D gene is possibly TRBD1 (5 bases). The CDR3 totals 14 residues. CDR1 and CDR2 (germline): DFQATT, SNEGSKA (reference sequence). Trimming shortened V by 4 bases and J by 1 base, and 13 bases separated the two germline ends.

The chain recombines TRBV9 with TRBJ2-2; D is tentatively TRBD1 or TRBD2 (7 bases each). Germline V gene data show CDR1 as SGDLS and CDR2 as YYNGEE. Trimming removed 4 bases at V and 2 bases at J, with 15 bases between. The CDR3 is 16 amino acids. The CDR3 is CASSTQGGINTGELFF. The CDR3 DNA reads TGTGCCAGCAGCACCCAGGGGGGGATAAACACCGGGGAGCTGTTTTTT.

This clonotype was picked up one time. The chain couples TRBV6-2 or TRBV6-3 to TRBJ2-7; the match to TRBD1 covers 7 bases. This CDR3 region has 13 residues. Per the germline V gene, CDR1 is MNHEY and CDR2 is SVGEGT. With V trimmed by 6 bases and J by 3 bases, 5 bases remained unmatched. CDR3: CASSPGTVYEQYF. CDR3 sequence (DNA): TGTGCCAGCAGCCCCGGGACAGTCTACGAGCAGTACTTC.

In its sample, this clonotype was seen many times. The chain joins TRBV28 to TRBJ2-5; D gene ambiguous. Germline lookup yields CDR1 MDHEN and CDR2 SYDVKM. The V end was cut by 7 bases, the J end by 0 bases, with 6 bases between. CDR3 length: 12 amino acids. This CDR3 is CASTSYQETQYF. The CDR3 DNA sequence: TGTGCCAGCACCTCGTACCAAGAGACCCAGTACTTC. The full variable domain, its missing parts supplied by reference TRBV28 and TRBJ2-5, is DVKVTQSSRYLVKRTGEKVFLECVQDMDHENMFWYRQDPGLGLRLIYFSYDVKMKEKGDIPEGYSVSREKKERFSLILESASTNQTSMYLCASTSYQETQYFGPGTRLLVL.

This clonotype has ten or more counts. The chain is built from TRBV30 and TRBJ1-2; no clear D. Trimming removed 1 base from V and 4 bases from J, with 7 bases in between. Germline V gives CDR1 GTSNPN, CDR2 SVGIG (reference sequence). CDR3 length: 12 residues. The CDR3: CAWSAAGYGYTF. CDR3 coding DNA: TGTGCCTGGAGTGCGGCAGGCTATGGCTACACCTTC.

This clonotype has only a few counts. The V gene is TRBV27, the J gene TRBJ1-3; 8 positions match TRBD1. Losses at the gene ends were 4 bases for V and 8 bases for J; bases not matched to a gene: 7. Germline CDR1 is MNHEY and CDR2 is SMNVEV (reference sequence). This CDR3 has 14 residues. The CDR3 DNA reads TGTGCCAGCAGTTCTGACAGGGGATCACACACCATATATTTT. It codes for CASSSDRGSHTIYF.

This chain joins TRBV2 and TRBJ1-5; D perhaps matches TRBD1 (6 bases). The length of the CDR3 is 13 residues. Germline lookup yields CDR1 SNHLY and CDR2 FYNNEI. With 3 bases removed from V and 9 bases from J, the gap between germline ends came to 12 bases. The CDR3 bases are TGTGCCAGCAGTGACCCGGGACAAACGCCCCAGCATTTT. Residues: CASSDPGQTPQHF.

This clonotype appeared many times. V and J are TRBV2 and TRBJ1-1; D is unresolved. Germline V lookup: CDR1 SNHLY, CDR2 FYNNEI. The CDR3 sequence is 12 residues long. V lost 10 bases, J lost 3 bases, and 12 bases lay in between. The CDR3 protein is CATSTVYTEAFF. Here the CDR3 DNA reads TGTGCCACGTCCACAGTATACACTGAAGCTTTCTTT.

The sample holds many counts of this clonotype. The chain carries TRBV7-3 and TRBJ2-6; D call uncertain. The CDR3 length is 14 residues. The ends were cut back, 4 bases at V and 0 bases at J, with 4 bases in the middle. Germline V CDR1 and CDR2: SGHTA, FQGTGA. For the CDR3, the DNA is TGTGCCAGCAGCTCGAACTCTGGGGCCAACGTCCTGACTTTC. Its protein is CASSSNSGANVLTF.

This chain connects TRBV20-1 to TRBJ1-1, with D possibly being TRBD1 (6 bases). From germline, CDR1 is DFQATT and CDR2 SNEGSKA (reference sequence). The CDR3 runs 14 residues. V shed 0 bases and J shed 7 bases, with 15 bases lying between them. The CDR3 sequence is CSARDDGQNNEAFF. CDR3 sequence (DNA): TGCAGTGCTAGAGATGACGGACAGAATAATGAAGCTTTCTTT.

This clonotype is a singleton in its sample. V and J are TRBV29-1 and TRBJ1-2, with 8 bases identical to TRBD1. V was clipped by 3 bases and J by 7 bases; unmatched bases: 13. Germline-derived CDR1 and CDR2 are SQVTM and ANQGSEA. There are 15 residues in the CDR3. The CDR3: CSVDGQGGGRGGYTF. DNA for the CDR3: TGCAGCGTTGACGGACAGGGAGGGGGGCGCGGTGGCTACACCTTC.

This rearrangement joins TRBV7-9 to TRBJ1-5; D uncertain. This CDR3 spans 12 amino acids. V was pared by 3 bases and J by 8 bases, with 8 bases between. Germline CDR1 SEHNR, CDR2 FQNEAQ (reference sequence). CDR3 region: CASSFDRKPQHF. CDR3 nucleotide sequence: TGTGCCAGCAGCTTCGACCGTAAGCCCCAGCATTTT. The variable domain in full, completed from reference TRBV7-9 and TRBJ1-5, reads DTGVSQNPRHKITKRGQNVTFRCDPISEHNRLYWYRQTLGQGPEFLTYFQNEAQLEKSRLLSDRFSAERPKGSFSTLEIQRTEQGDSAMYLCASSFDRKPQHFGDGTRLSIL.

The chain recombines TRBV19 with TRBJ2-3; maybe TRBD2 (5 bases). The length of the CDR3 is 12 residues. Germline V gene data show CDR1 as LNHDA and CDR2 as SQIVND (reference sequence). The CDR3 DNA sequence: TGTGCTAGTCGGACTCCTGGGGATACGCAGTATTTT. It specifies CASRTPGDTQYF.

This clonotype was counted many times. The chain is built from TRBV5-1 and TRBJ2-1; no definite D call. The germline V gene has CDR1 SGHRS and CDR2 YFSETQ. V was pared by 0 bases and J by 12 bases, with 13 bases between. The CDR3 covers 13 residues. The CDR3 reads CASSLAGSSRQFF. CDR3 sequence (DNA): TGCGCCAGCAGCTTGGCCGGGTCTTCTAGGCAGTTCTTC. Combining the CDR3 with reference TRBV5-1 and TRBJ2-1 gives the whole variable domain KAGVTQTPRYLIKTRGQQVTLSCSPISGHRSVSWYQQTPGQGLQFLFEYFSETQRNKGNFPGRFSGRQFSNSRSEMNVSTLELGDSALYLCASSLAGSSRQFFGPGTRLTVL.

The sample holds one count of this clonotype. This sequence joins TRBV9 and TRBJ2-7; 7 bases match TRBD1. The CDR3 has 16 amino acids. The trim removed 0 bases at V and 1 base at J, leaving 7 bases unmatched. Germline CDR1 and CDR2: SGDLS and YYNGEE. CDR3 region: CASSVGTGDLSYEQYF. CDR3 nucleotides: TGTGCCAGCAGCGTAGGGACAGGTGACCTTTCCTACGAGCAGTACTTC. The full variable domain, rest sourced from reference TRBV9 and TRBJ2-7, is DSGVTQTPKHLITATGQRVTLRCSPRSGDLSVYWYQQSLDQGLQFLIQYYNGEERAKGNILERFSAQQFPDLHSELNLSSLELGDSALYFCASSVGTGDLSYEQYFGPGTRLTVT.

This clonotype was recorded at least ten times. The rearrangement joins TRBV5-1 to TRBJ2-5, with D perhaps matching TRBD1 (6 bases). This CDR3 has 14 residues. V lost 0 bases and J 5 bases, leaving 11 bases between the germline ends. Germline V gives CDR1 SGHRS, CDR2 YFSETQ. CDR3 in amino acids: CASSLGGLLETQYF. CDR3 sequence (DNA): TGCGCCAGCAGCTTGGGGGGGCTCTTGGAGACCCAGTACTTC.

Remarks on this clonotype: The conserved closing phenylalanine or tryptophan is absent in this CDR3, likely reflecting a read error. CDR3 coding DNA: TGTGCCAGCAGCTTGGAGACAAATACGCAGTATTTA. Its protein product is CASSLETNTQYL. The V and J genes are TRBV9 and TRBJ2-3, with D unresolved. The CDR3 contains 12 residues. The V and J ends lost 4 bases and 7 bases respectively, with 10 bases between them. CDR1 and CDR2 (germline): SGDLS, YYNGEE.

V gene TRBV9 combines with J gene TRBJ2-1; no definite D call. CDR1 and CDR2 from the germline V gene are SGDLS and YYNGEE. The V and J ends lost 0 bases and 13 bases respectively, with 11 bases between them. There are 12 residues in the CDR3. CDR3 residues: CASSVGEWEQFF. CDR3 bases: TGTGCCAGCAGCGTAGGCGAATGGGAACAGTTCTTC.

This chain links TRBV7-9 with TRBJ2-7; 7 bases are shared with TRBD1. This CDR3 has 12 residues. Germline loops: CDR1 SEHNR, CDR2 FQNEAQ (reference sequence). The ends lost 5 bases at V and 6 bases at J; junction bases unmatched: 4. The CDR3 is CASSPGGREQYF. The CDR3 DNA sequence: TGTGCCAGCAGCCCAGGGGGACGCGAGCAGTACTTC.

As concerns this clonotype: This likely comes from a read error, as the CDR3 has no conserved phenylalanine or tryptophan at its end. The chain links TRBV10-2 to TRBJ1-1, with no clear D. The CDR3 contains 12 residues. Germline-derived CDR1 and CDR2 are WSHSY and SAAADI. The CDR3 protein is CPGSNGNTEAFS. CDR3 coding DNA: TGCCCCGGATCAAATGGGAACACTGAAGCTTTCTCT.

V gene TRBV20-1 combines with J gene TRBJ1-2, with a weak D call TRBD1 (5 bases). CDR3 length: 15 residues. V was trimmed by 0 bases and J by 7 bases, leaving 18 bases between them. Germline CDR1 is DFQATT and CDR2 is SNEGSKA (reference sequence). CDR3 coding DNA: TGCAGTGCTAGAGATTTACGGGGCAGGGAACGTGGCTACACCTTC. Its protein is CSARDLRGRERGYTF.

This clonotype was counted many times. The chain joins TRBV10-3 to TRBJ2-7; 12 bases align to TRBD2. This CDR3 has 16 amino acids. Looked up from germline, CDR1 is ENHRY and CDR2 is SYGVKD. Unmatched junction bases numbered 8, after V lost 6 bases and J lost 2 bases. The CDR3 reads CAIRTNLAGGTYEQYF. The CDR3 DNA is TGTGCCATCAGAACCAACCTAGCGGGAGGGACCTACGAGCAGTACTTC.